These 9 T cell receptor beta chains share one sample of origin, sequenced in a study of shared clonotypes between healthy human individuals. Assay used: immunoSEQ multiplex PCR; TCRdb lists only in-frame clones, some missing. The sample carries about 770,000 clones, approximately 72% recorded once. Input material: memory CD4+ T cells sorted from blood. Subset denoted: CD45RA-negative fraction. The receptors were gathered from a woman aged 25 to 39 in good health.

This rearrangement joins TRBV2 to TRBJ1-5, with 11 bases identical to TRBD1. The V gene end was trimmed by 7 bases and the J gene end by 6 bases; junction bases not matched to a gene: 8. The CDR3 runs to 15 residues. Germline V CDR1 and CDR2: SNHLY, FYNNEI. This CDR3 is CASTRTGGAGQPQHF. CDR3 coding DNA: TGTGCCAGCACCAGGACAGGGGGCGCGGGTCAGCCCCAGCATTTT. The variable domain in full, completed from reference TRBV2 and TRBJ1-5, reads EPEVTQTPSHQVTQMGQEVILRCVPISNHLYFYWYRQILGQKVEFLVSFYNNEISEKSEIFDDQFSVERPDGSNFTLKIRSTKLEDSAMYFCASTRTGGAGQPQHFGDGTRLSIL.

This clone was detected a few times. This sequence joins TRBV7-7 and TRBJ2-2; possibly TRBD2 for D (6 bases). The V end was cut by 5 bases, the J end by 4 bases, with 14 bases between. Germline CDR1 reads SSHAT; CDR2 reads FNYEAQ (reference sequence). The CDR3 extends over 15 amino acids. Here the CDR3 reads CASSPGRGLTGELFF. CDR3 coding DNA: TGTGCCAGCAGCCCAGGGCGGGGCCTCACCGGGGAGCTGTTTTTT.

This clone has a handful of counts. V gene TRBV5-8 combines with J gene TRBJ2-1; 8 bases are a match to TRBD2. The CDR3 is 15 residues long. With 0 bases clipped from V and 6 bases from J, the junction kept 5 bases outside the gene matches. Germline CDR1 reads SGHTS; CDR2 reads YDEGEE. The CDR3 bases are TGTGCCAGCAGCTTGGAACTAGCGGAGAGCAATGAGCAGTTCTTC. Its translation is CASSLELAESNEQFF.

The V gene is TRBV19, the J gene TRBJ2-7; 13 bases map to TRBD2. From germline, CDR1 is LNHDA and CDR2 SQIVND (reference sequence). CDR3 length: 16 residues. With V trimmed by 5 bases and J by 4 bases, 8 bases remained unmatched. CDR3 region: CASSSRGTSGNYEQYF. The CDR3 region has the DNA TGTGCCAGTAGTTCACGCGGGACTAGCGGGAATTACGAGCAGTACTTC.

Here the CDR3 reads CSVEVQNTEAFF. In DNA form, the CDR3 reads TGCAGCGTTGAAGTCCAGAACACTGAAGCTTTCTTT. The chain carries TRBV29-1 and TRBJ1-1, with D unclear. With 1 base removed from V and 1 base from J, the gap between germline ends came to 4 bases. The CDR3 loop spans 12 amino acids. The V gene's germline CDR1 is SQVTM and CDR2 ANQGSEA.

This sequence joins TRBV2 and TRBJ2-7, with TRBD2 as a possible D gene (5 bases). The germline V gene encodes CDR1 SNHLY and CDR2 FYNNEI. Trimming removed 6 bases at V and 6 bases at J, with 12 bases between. The CDR3 is 12 amino acids. In nucleotides, the CDR3 is TGTGCCAGCAGGTTCGAGGGAAGCGAGCAGTACTTC. Translation: CASRFEGSEQYF.

For this clone: At one of its ends the junction is not consistent with the germline gene, which may arise from a read error. The chain employs TRBV7-6 and TRBJ2-7, with 10 positions matching TRBD2. The CDR3 length is 14 residues. Germline-derived CDR1 and CDR2 are SGHVS and FNYEAQ. The CDR3 DNA is TGTGCCAGCAGCATAGCGGGAGGCTCTTACGAGCAGTACTTC. Its translation: CASSIAGGSYEQYF.

Details on this clone: A much larger clone differs by one base, so this may be a read error. This chain uses TRBV27 with TRBJ1-3; a weak D match, TRBD1 (6 bases). There are 15 residues in the CDR3. The V end lost 5 bases, the J end lost 0 bases, and 11 bases lay between the germline ends. CDR1 is MNHEY and CDR2 is SMNVEV in the germline V gene (reference sequence). The DNA for the CDR3 is TGTGCCAGCAGTACACGACAGGACTCTGGAAACACCATATATTTT. It yields the protein CASSTRQDSGNTIYF.

The rearrangement uses TRBV9 and TRBJ2-5; D might be TRBD2 (6 bases). The germline CDR1 and CDR2 sequences are SGDLS and YYNGEE. Trimming shortened V by 1 base and J by 3 bases, and 13 bases separated the two germline ends. The length of the CDR3 is 15 residues. In nucleotides, the CDR3 is TGTGCCAGCAGCGTATTGGGGGGAAGAGAAGAGACCCAGTACTTC. Translated, it gives CASSVLGGREETQYF.